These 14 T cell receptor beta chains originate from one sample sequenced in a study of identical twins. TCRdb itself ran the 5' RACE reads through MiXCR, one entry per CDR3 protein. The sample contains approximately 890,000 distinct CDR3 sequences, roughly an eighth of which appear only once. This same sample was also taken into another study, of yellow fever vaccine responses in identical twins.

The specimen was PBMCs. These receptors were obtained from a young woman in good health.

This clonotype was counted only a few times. Here the CDR3 reads CASSLGVVLGETQYF. The CDR3 nucleotides are TGTGCCAGCAGCCTGGGGGTAGTACTAGGGGAGACCCAGTACTTC. The gene calls are TRBV7-2 and TRBJ2-5; D possibly uses TRBD1 or TRBD2 (5 bases each). The CDR3 has 15 amino acids. Germline values: CDR1 SGHTA, CDR2 FQGNSA. The V end was cut by 5 bases, the J end by 5 bases, with 18 bases between.

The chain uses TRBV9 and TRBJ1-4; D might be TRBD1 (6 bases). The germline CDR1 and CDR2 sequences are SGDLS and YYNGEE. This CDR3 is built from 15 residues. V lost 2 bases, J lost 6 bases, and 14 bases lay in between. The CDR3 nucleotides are TGTGCCAGCAGCGTTACCGGGACACGAGATGAAAAACTGTTTTTT. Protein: CASSVTGTRDEKLFF.

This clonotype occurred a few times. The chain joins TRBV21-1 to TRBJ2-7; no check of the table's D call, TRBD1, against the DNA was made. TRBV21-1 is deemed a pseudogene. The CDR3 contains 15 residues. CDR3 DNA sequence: TGTGCCAGCAGCAAAGATGGGACAGGGCACGGCGAGCAGTACTTC. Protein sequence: CASSKDGTGHGEQYF.

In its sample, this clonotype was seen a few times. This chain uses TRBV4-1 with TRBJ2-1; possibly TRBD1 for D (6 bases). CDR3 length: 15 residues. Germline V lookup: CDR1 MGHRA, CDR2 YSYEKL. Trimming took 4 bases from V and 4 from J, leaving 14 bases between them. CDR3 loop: CASSPVRTDYNEQFF. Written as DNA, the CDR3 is TGCGCCAGCAGCCCGGTACGGACAGATTACAATGAGCAGTTCTTC.

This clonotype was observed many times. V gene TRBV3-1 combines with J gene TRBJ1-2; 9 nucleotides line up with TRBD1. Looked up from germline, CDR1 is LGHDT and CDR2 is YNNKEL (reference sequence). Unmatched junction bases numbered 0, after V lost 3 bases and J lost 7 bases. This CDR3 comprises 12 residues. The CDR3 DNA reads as TGTGCCAGCAGCCAGGGACAGGGTGGCTACACCTTC. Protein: CASSQGQGGYTF.

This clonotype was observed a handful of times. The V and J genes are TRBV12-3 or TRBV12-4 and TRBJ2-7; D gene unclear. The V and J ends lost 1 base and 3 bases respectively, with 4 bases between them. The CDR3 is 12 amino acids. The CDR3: CASSLVVYEQYF. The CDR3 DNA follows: TGTGCCAGCAGTTTAGTAGTCTACGAGCAGTACTTC.

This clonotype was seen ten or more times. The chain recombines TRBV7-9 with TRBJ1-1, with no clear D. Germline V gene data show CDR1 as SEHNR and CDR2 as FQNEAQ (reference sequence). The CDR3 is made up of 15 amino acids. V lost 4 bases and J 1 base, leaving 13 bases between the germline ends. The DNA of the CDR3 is TGTGCCAGCAGCTCCCTGGGAAGGACGAACACTGAAGCTTTCTTT. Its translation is CASSSLGRTNTEAFF.

The CDR3 sequence: CASSLIGPSGEDNEQFF. For the CDR3, the DNA is TGTGCCAGCAGCTTAATCGGTCCTAGCGGAGAGGATAATGAGCAGTTCTTC. The rearrangement joins TRBV7-3 to TRBJ2-1, with 7 bases lining up with TRBD2. Looked up from germline, CDR1 is SGHTA and CDR2 is FQGTGA. Germline trimming cut 1 base from V and 7 bases from J; bases unmatched to any gene: 13. The CDR3 sequence is 17 residues long.

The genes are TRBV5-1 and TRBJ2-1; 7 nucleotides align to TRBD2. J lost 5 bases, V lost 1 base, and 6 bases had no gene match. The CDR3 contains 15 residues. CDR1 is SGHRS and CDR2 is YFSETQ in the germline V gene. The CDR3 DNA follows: TGCGCCAGCAGCTTGATGACTAGCTGGGACAATGAGCAGTTCTTC. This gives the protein CASSLMTSWDNEQFF.

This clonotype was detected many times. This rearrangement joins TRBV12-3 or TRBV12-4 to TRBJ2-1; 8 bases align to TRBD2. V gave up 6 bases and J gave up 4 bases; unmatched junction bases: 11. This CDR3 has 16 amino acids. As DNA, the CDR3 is TGTGCCAGCAGCACCGGGACTAGTGGTATGTACAATGAGCAGTTCTTC. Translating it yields CASSTGTSGMYNEQFF.

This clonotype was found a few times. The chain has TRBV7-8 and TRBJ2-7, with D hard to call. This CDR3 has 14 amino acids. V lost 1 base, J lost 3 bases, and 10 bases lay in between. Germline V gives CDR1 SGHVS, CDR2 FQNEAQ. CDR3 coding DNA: TGTGCCAGCAGCTTAGATTGGAACAACTACGAGCAGTACTTC. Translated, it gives CASSLDWNNYEQYF.

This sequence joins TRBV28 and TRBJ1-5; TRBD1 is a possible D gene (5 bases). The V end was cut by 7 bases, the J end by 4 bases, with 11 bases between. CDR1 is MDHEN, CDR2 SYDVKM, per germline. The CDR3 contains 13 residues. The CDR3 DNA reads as TGTGCCAGCATACCCGCAGGGAATCAGCCCCAGCATTTT. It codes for CASIPAGNQPQHF.

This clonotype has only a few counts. CDR3 in amino acids: CASGKSRDRFF. The CDR3 DNA reads TGTGCCAGCGGAAAATCCCGGGACAGGTTTTTT. The J gene is TRBJ1-4, the V gene TRBV28, with 7 nucleotides matching TRBD1. The CDR3 sequence is 11 residues long. CDR1 is MDHEN, CDR2 SYDVKM, per germline. V was pared by 8 bases and J by 16 bases, with 10 bases of the junction left unmatched.

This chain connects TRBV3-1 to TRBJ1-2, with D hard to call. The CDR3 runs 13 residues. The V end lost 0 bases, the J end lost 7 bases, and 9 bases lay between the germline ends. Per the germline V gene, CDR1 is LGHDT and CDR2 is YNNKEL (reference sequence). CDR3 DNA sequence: TGTGCCAGCAGCCAAGATTTGGTGGGTGGCTACACCTTC. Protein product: CASSQDLVGGYTF.